The next 18 T cell receptor beta chains were all read from a single sample in a study of cytomegalovirus exposure and HLA in healthy donors. The PCR employed 60 Vbeta primers together with 13 Jbeta primers. The method was immunoSEQ multiplex PCR; TCRdb's version includes in-frame clones alone and lacks a portion of them. The repertoire includes roughly 150,000 clones, 82% of them detected once, and under 1% sits in the top ten. The specimen sequenced was PBMCs. Receptors were obtained from a girl aged 2-10 years in good health and CMV-seropositive.

The CDR3 loop reads CASSFDRGRGETQYF. In DNA, the CDR3 is TGTGCCAGCAGCTTCGACAGGGGGCGGGGGGAGACCCAGTACTTC. This sequence joins TRBV7-2 and TRBJ2-5; 10 bases map to TRBD1. The CDR3 has 15 residues. V trimming: 3 bases; J trimming: 5 bases; junction bases outside the gene matches: 6. Germline lookup yields CDR1 SGHTA and CDR2 FQGNSA.

This chain links TRBV2 with TRBJ2-3, with 9 bases fitting TRBD1. The length of the CDR3 is 22 residues. The ends lost 4 bases at V and 0 bases at J; junction bases unmatched: 23. Germline V CDR1 and CDR2: SNHLY, FYNNEI. As DNA, the CDR3 is TGTGCCAGCAGTGGGGGACAGGGAATCACTAAAAATCCCTCATCTAGCACAGATACGCAGTATTTT. This encodes CASSGGQGITKNPSSSTDTQYF.

This clone was counted a few times. V usage is TRBV5-1 and J usage is TRBJ2-1, with 8 nucleotides matching TRBD1. Germline assignment: CDR1 SGHRS and CDR2 YFSETQ. The junction had 12 bases not matched to a gene; V was cut back by 3 bases and J by 7 bases. This CDR3 has 16 residues. As DNA, the CDR3 is TGCGCCAGCAGCTATACAACGGGACAGGCTGTAAATGAGCAGTTCTTC. This sequence encodes CASSYTTGQAVNEQFF.

This rearrangement joins TRBV7-9 to TRBJ2-3; D not resolved. This CDR3 has 12 amino acids. V lost 3 bases, J lost 6 bases, and 7 bases lay in between. Germline CDR1 SEHNR, CDR2 FQNEAQ (reference sequence). The CDR3 spells CASSFAVDTQYF. The CDR3 coding sequence is TGTGCCAGCAGCTTTGCGGTGGATACGCAGTATTTT.

The V gene is TRBV6-1, the J gene TRBJ2-2; D is ambiguous. CDR1 MNHNS and CDR2 SASEGT come from the germline V gene. V shed 5 bases and J shed 3 bases, with 7 bases lying between them. The CDR3 is 13 residues long. CDR3 in amino acids: CASSLADTGELFF. The DNA for the CDR3 is TGTGCCAGCAGTCTCGCGGACACCGGGGAGCTGTTTTTT.

The chain links TRBV28 to TRBJ2-2; D unclear. V lost 3 bases and J 9 bases, leaving 11 bases between the germline ends. Germline loops: CDR1 MDHEN, CDR2 SYDVKM. This CDR3 spans 13 amino acids. CDR3 coding DNA: TGTGCCAGCAGTTTCTATTCGGTCCGGGAGCTGTTTTTT. This sequence encodes CASSFYSVRELFF. The whole variable domain, remainder taken from reference TRBV28 and TRBJ2-2, is DVKVTQSSRYLVKRTGEKVFLECVQDMDHENMFWYRQDPGLGLRLIYFSYDVKMKEKGDIPEGYSVSREKKERFSLILESASTNQTSMYLCASSFYSVRELFFGEGSRLTVL.

The CDR3 bases are TGCAGCGTTGAAGACGTGGCTAGCGGGAAAATCACCGGGGAGCTGTTTTTT. It is translated as CSVEDVASGKITGELFF. The rearrangement links TRBV29-1 to TRBJ2-2, with 9 bases identical to TRBD2. CDR3 length equals 17 residues. Germline CDR1 is SQVTM and CDR2 is ANQGSEA. The V gene end was trimmed by 0 bases and the J gene end by 4 bases; junction bases not matched to a gene: 9.

The rearrangement uses TRBV27 and TRBJ1-6, with a possible D match to TRBD1 (5 bases). This CDR3 spans 15 amino acids. CDR1 and CDR2 from the germline V gene are MNHEY and SMNVEV (reference sequence). Trimming took off 5 bases at V and 12 bases at J, with 20 bases between the two ends. CDR3 loop: CASSRTALVGGPLHF. The CDR3 nucleotides are TGTGCCAGCAGTCGAACCGCCCTCGTCGGGGGACCCCTCCACTTT.

Remarks on this clone: In the same sample, other DNA sequences code for this CDR3. The rearrangement uses TRBV7-3 and TRBJ2-5, with D possibly being TRBD2 (6 bases). The germline gives CDR1 SGHTA, CDR2 FQGTGA. The CDR3 has 13 amino acids. Trimming took off 2 bases at V and 5 bases at J, with 9 bases between the two ends. CDR3 DNA sequence: TGTGCCAGCAGCTTAGGCGGGAAGGAGACCCAGTACTTC. Translation: CASSLGGKETQYF. The variable domain in full, with the rest retrieved from reference TRBV7-3 and TRBJ2-5, is GAGVSQTPSNKVTEKGKYVELRCDPISGHTALYWYRQSLGQGPEFLIYFQGTGAADDSGLPNDRFFAVRPEGSVSTLKIQRTERGDSAVYLCASSLGGKETQYFGPGTRLLVL.

V is TRBV5-1 and J is TRBJ2-1; D perhaps matches TRBD2 (6 bases). From germline, CDR1 is SGHRS and CDR2 YFSETQ. This CDR3 contains 17 residues. V was trimmed by 0 bases and J by 2 bases, leaving 15 bases between them. The CDR3 loop reads CASSLDLVGGPYNEQFF. The CDR3 nucleotides are TGCGCCAGCAGCTTGGATCTGGTGGGAGGACCCTACAATGAGCAGTTCTTC.

In its sample, this clone was seen once. The chain carries TRBV30 and TRBJ2-2; 15 nucleotides align to TRBD2. This CDR3 region has 14 residues. Germline V gene lookup returns CDR1 GTSNPN and CDR2 SVGIG (reference sequence). The CDR3 loop is CSGLAGGKGGELFF. In DNA, the CDR3 is TGTTCGGGACTAGCGGGAGGAAAGGGCGGGGAGCTGTTTTTT.

This chain links TRBV6-6 with TRBJ1-1; maybe TRBD1 (6 bases). Germline CDR1 is MNHNY and CDR2 is SVGAGI (reference sequence). This CDR3 has 14 residues. Trimming pared 6 bases from V and 4 bases from J, leaving 15 bases between. This CDR3 is CASRGTGITTEAFF. The CDR3 DNA reads TGTGCCAGCAGGGGTACAGGGATTACCACTGAAGCTTTCTTT.

The chain recombines TRBV7-9 with TRBJ1-1; 8 bases agree with TRBD1. CDR3 length: 15 residues. J lost 5 bases, V lost 5 bases, and 10 bases had no gene match. Per germline, CDR1 SEHNR and CDR2 FQNEAQ (reference sequence). CDR3 sequence (DNA): TGTGCCAGCAGCCTCGCTGGACAGGGAGGGACTGAAGCTTTCTTT. This translates into CASSLAGQGGTEAFF.

The chain has TRBV5-1 and TRBJ2-7, with TRBD2 identical over 11 bases. The trim removed 3 bases at V and 2 bases at J, leaving 4 bases unmatched. Germline lookup yields CDR1 SGHRS and CDR2 YFSETQ. The CDR3 totals 15 residues. The CDR3, as DNA: TGCGCCAGCAGCTGGGGACTAGCGGTTGCCTACGAGCAGTACTTC. Protein sequence: CASSWGLAVAYEQYF.

The chain uses TRBV30 and TRBJ1-2; D not resolved. This CDR3 is built from 11 residues. Germline loops: CDR1 GTSNPN, CDR2 SVGIG (reference sequence). Trimming removed 4 bases from V and 5 bases from J, with 8 bases in between. Written as DNA, the CDR3 is TGTGCCTGGATGAAGCCTTATGGCTACACCTTC. It yields the protein CAWMKPYGYTF.

The V gene is TRBV6-5, the J gene TRBJ1-2; D unresolved. Germline values: CDR1 MNHEY, CDR2 SVGAGI. V dropped 7 bases and J dropped 6 bases, with 12 bases sitting between them. This CDR3 has 12 residues. CDR3 loop: CASTDTSHGYTF. As DNA, the CDR3 is TGTGCCAGCACCGACACAAGTCATGGCTACACCTTC.

This chain connects TRBV21-1 to TRBJ2-1; TRBD1, the D gene given by the table, was not confirmed from the DNA. TRBV21-1 is a pseudogene. This CDR3 region has 15 residues. The CDR3 protein is CASSKEGQVYNEQFF. As DNA, the CDR3 is TGTGCCAGCAGCAAAGAGGGACAGGTTTACAATGAGCAGTTCTTC.

This sequence joins TRBV5-1 and TRBJ1-1; D possibly corresponds to TRBD1 (6 bases). The germline V and J ends were trimmed by 4 bases and 4 bases, with 23 bases remaining between them. The CDR3 has 17 amino acids. The germline V gene encodes CDR1 SGHRS and CDR2 YFSETQ. The CDR3 reads CASSPKGGNREGTEAFF. The CDR3 region has the DNA TGCGCCAGCAGCCCTAAGGGTGGGAACAGGGAGGGCACTGAAGCTTTCTTT. The whole variable domain, remainder taken from reference TRBV5-1 and TRBJ1-1, is KAGVTQTPRYLIKTRGQQVTLSCSPISGHRSVSWYQQTPGQGLQFLFEYFSETQRNKGNFPGRFSGRQFSNSRSEMNVSTLELGDSALYLCASSPKGGNREGTEAFFGQGTRLTVV.